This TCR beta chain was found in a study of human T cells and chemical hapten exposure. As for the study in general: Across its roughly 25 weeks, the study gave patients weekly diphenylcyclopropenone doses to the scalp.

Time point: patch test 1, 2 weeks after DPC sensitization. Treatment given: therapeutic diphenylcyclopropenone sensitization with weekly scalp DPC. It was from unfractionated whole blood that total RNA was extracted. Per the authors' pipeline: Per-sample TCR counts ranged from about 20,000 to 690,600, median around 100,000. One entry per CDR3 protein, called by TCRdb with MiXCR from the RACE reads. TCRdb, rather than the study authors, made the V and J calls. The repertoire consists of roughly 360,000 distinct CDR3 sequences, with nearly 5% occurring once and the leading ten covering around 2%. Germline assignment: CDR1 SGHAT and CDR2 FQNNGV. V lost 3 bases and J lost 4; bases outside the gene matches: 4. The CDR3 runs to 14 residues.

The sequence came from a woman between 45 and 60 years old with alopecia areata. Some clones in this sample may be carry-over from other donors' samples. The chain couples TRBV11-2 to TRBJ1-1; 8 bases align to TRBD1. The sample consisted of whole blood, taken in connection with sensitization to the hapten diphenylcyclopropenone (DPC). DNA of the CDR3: TGTGCCAGCAGCTTGACCCAGGGGGCCACTGAAGCTTTCTTT. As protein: CASSLTQGATEAFF.